This TCR beta chain is drawn from a study of blood T cell repertoires in COVID-19. About this clone itself: The junction departs from germline at one end; a sequencing error may be responsible.

The CDR3 length is 16 residues. Germline CDR1 is SGDLS and CDR2 is YYNGEE. Assay: immunoSEQ multiplex PCR; the TCRdb copy retains only in-frame clones and omits some. The sample carries roughly 260,000 clones, more than 75% recorded once. The gene calls are TRBV9 and TRBJ2-7; 9 positions match TRBD2. The material sequenced was peripheral blood. The receptor was isolated from a man aged 35 to 55 who had recovered from COVID-19. This CDR3 reads CASSLKSGGSSHEQYF. Here the CDR3 DNA reads TGTGCCAGCAGCCTAAAAAGCGGGGGGTCCTCCCACGAGCAGTACTTC.